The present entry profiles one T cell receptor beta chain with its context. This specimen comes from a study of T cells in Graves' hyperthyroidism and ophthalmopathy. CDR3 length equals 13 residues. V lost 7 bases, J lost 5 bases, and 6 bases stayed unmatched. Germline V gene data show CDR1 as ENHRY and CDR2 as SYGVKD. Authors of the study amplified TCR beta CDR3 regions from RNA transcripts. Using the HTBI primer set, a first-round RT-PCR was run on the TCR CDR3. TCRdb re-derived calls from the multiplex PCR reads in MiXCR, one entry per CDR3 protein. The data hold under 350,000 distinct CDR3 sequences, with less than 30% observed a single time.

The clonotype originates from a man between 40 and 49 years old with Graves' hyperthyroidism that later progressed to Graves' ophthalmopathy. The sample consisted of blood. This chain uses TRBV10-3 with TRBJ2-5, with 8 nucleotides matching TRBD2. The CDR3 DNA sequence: TGTGCCATCACGGGAGGGCCGGGTGAGACCCAGTACTTC. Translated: CAITGGPGETQYF.